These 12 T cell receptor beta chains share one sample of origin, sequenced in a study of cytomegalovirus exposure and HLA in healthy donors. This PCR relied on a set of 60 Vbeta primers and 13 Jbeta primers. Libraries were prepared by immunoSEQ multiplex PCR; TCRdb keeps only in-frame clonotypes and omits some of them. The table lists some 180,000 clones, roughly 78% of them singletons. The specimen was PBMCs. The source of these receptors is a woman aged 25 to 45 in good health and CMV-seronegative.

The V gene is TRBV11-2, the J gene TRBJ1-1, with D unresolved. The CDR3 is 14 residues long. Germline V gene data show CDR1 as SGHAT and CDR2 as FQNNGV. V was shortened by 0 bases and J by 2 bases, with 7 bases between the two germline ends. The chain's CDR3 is CASSLDSVNTEAFF. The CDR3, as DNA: TGTGCCAGCAGCTTAGATTCGGTTAACACTGAAGCTTTCTTT.

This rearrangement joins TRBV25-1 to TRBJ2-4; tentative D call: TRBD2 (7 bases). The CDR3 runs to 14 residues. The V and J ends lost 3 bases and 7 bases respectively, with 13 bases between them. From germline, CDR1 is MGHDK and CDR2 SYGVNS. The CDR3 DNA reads TGTGCCAGCAGTGAGGGAGGGGGAGCTAACATTCAGTACTTC. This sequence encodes CASSEGGGANIQYF.

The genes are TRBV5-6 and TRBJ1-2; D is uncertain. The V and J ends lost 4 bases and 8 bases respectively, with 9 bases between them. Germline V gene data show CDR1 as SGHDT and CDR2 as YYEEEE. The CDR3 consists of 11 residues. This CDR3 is CASSLLGGYTF. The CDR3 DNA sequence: TGTGCCAGCAGCCTCCTCGGGGGCTACACCTTC.

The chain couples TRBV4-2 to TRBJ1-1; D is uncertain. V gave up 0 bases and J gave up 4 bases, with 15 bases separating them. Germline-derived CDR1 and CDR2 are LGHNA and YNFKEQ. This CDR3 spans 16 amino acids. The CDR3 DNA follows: TGTGCCAGCAGCCAAGATACTGGGCTCGAACGCACTGAAGCTTTCTTT. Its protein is CASSQDTGLERTEAFF.

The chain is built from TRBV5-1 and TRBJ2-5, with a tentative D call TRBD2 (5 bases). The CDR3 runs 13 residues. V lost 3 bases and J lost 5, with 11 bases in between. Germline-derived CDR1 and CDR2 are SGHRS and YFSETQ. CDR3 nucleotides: TGCGCCAGCAGCTCGGGGATTTCGGAGACCCAGTACTTC. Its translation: CASSSGISETQYF.

CDR3 coding DNA: TGTGCCAGCAGTGAGGTCTGGGGCCACCCTCAGCCCCAGCATTTT. Translated, it gives CASSEVWGHPQPQHF. This chain connects TRBV6-1 to TRBJ1-5; TRBD1 might be the D (5 bases). This CDR3 comprises 15 residues. Germline loops: CDR1 MNHNS, CDR2 SASEGT. V gave up 3 bases and J gave up 6 bases, with 15 bases separating them.

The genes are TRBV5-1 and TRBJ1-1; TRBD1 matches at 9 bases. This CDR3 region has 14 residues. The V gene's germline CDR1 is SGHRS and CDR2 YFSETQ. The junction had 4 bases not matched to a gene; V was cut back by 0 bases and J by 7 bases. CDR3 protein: CASSLAEGQGEAFF. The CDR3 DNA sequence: TGCGCCAGCAGCTTGGCCGAGGGACAGGGTGAAGCTTTCTTT.

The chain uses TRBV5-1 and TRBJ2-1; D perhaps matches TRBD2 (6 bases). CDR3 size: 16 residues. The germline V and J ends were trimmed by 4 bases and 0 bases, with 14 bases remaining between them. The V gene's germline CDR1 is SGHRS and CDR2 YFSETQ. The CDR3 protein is CASSLPVGGSYNEQFF. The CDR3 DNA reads TGCGCCAGCAGCCTGCCGGTGGGGGGCTCCTACAATGAGCAGTTCTTC.

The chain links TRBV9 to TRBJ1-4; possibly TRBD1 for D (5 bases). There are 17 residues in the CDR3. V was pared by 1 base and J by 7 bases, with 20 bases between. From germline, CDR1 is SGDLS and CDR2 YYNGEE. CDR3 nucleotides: TGTGCCAGCAGCGTATCGCCCTCGAGAGTGGGGGGTGAAAAACTGTTTTTT. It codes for CASSVSPSRVGGEKLFF.

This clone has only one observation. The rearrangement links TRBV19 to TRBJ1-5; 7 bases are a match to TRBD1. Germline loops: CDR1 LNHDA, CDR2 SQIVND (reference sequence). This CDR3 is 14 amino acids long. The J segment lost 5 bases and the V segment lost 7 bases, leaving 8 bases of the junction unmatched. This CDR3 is CASTPGQTYQPQHF. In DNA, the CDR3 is TGTGCCAGTACCCCGGGACAGACCTATCAGCCCCAGCATTTT.

CDR3 protein: CASRLQTGGKEKLFF. The CDR3, as DNA: TGTGCCAGCAGGCTTCAGACAGGGGGGAAAGAAAAACTGTTTTTT. The chain combines TRBV6-4 with TRBJ1-4, with 9 bases fitting TRBD1. Germline V lookup: CDR1 MRHNA, CDR2 SNTAGT. V dropped 6 bases and J dropped 8; count of bases not matched to a gene: 10. The CDR3 sequence is 15 residues long.

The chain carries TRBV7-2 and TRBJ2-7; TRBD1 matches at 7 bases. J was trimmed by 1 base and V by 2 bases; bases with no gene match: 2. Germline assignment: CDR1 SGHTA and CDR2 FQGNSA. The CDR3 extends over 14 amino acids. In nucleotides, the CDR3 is TGTGCCAGCAGCTTAATGGGACAGTCCTACGAGCAGTACTTC. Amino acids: CASSLMGQSYEQYF. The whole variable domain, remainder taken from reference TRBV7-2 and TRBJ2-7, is GAGVSQSPSNKVTEKGKDVELRCDPISGHTALYWYRQSLGQGLEFLIYFQGNSAPDKSGLPSDRFSAERTGGSVSTLTIQRTQQEDSAVYLCASSLMGQSYEQYFGPGTRLTVT.